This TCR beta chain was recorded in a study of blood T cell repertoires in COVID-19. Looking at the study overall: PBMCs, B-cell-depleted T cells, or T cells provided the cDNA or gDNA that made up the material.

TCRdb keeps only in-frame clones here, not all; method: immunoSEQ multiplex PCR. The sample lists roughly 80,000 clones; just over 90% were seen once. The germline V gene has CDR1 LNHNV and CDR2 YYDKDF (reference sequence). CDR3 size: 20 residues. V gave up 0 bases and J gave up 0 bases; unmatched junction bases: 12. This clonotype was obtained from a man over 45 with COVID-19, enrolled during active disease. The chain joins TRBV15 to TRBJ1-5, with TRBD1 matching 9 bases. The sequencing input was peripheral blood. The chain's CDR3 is CATSRDSPGTGFYSNQPQHF. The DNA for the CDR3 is TGTGCCACCAGCAGAGATTCCCCCGGGACAGGGTTTTATAGCAATCAGCCCCAGCATTTT.